This T cell receptor (beta chain) is from a study of T cell repertoires in cytomegalovirus infection. As for the study in general: Both recently identified HLA-C-restricted and well-studied HLA-B-restricted CMV epitopes were used in the study. Public TCR beta signatures indicated both CMV infection and matching HLA type. General study findings and limits: Identification of carriers of CMV plus the relevant HLA was achieved through cumulative public TCR beta family frequency.

Only a few counts were recorded for this clonotype. The antigen remains undetermined. TCRdb independently ran MiXCR on the reads; one entry per CDR3 protein. This table has hundreds of thousands of distinct CDR3 sequences, approximately 31% appearing once. This specimen consisted of cultured CD8+ T cells from PBMCs, obtained from culture after CMV antigen stimulation. This TCR was sampled from a human donor in good health (CMV status not recorded). Some clones in this sample may be carry-over from other donors' samples.

The CDR3 sequence: CASSYGGPYNTEAFF. DNA of the CDR3: TGTGCCAGCAGTTACGGGGGACCCTATAACACTGAAGCTTTCTTT. The rearrangement links TRBV6-6 to TRBJ1-1; maybe TRBD1 (5 bases). V shed 2 bases and J shed 2 bases, with 12 bases lying between them. The germline CDR1 and CDR2 sequences are MNHNY and SVGAGI (reference sequence). The CDR3 loop spans 15 amino acids.